Listed here are 9 T cell receptor beta chains from one sample, sequenced in a study of blood T cell repertoires in COVID-19 (TCRdb year 2020). The method was the immunoSEQ multiplex PCR assay. As stored in TCRdb, this immuneACCESS dataset retains in-frame rearrangements with V and J assigned. A fraction of the clones does not appear; measured against another copy, unresolved V genes explain less than half of the discrepancy, and the remainder lacks a known reason. The sample profile shows 150,000 to 200,000 clones; around three quarters of them were found once. The ten largest clones represent 17% of the sample. Sequencing was done on a sample of PBMCs or T cells enriched from blood (not recorded which). These receptors originate from a woman aged 45 to 65 with acute COVID-19.

This chain joins TRBV20-1 and TRBJ1-5; 8 positions agree with TRBD1. The CDR3 covers 14 residues. CDR1 is DFQATT, CDR2 SNEGSKA, per germline (reference sequence). With V trimmed by 3 bases and J by 9 bases, 10 bases remained unmatched. In DNA, the CDR3 is TGCAGTGCTAGTCGGACAGGGCCCGTTTGGCCCCAGCATTTT. Its translation is CSASRTGPVWPQHF.

The CDR3 nucleotides are TGTGCCAGCAGCACCCCGACAGCCCATAATGAAAAACTGTTTTTT. This translates into CASSTPTAHNEKLFF. V and J are TRBV5-6 and TRBJ1-4; a possible D gene is TRBD1 (5 bases). Germline CDR1 SGHDT, CDR2 YYEEEE. The length of the CDR3 is 15 residues. V was clipped by 4 bases and J by 4 bases, with 14 bases between them.

The rearrangement joins TRBV6-5 to TRBJ1-4, with D possibly being TRBD1 (5 bases). This CDR3 has 14 residues. V lost 0 bases, J lost 7 bases, and 9 bases lay in between. Germline V gene lookup returns CDR1 MNHEY and CDR2 SVGAGI. CDR3 DNA sequence: TGTGCCAGCAGTTACTCTAGGGGTGGTGAAAAACTGTTTTTT. It is translated as CASSYSRGGEKLFF.

The rearrangement links TRBV6-1 to TRBJ1-5; TRBD1 is a possible D gene (5 bases). Germline V gene sequence: CDR1 MNHNS, CDR2 SASEGT. Trimming removed 2 bases at V and 2 bases at J, with 13 bases between. CDR3 length: 16 residues. CDR3: CASSELGVVGNQPQHF. The CDR3 nucleotides are TGTGCCAGCAGTGAATTAGGGGTAGTGGGCAATCAGCCCCAGCATTTT.

The V gene is TRBV4-1, the J gene TRBJ1-4, with D possibly being TRBD1 (5 bases). Germline V gives CDR1 MGHRA, CDR2 YSYEKL. The germline V and J ends were trimmed by 1 base and 11 bases, with 20 bases remaining between them. CDR3 length equals 16 residues. CDR3 DNA: TGCGCCAGCAGCCAAGTGGCTAAAATCGCGTCAGGGAAACTGTTTTTT. Amino acid sequence: CASSQVAKIASGKLFF.

This clone was detected a few times. This chain connects TRBV27 to TRBJ2-7; possibly TRBD1 for D (7 bases). The CDR3 has 14 amino acids. V lost 6 bases and J 3 bases, leaving 15 bases between the germline ends. CDR1 MNHEY and CDR2 SMNVEV come from the germline V gene (reference sequence). The CDR3 sequence: CASSWRQGLYEQYV. CDR3 in DNA: TGTGCCAGCAGCTGGCGACAGGGACTCTACGAGCAGTACGTC.

The CDR3 loop is CASSVISMVGGRKEKLFF. As DNA, the CDR3 is TGTGCCAGTAGTGTCATTAGTATGGTGGGAGGCCGGAAAGAAAAACTGTTTTTT. This chain joins TRBV19 and TRBJ1-4; no clear D gene. V dropped 5 bases and J dropped 8 bases, with 27 bases sitting between them. Germline V gene lookup returns CDR1 LNHDA and CDR2 SQIVND (reference sequence). The CDR3 is made up of 18 amino acids.

The chain uses TRBV19 and TRBJ1-4, with D uncertain. The CDR3 loop spans 15 amino acids. V was trimmed by 7 bases and J by 0 bases, leaving 12 bases between them. The germline V gene has CDR1 LNHDA and CDR2 SQIVND (reference sequence). The CDR3 spells CASMRGSTTNEKLFF. As DNA, the CDR3 is TGTGCCAGTATGCGGGGTTCGACAACTAATGAAAAACTGTTTTTT.

The table lists this clone with a few counts. The J gene is TRBJ2-7, the V gene TRBV5-1; TRBD1 matches 8 bases. V lost 3 bases, J lost 2 bases, and 4 bases stayed unmatched. CDR3 length equals 14 residues. The germline V gene has CDR1 SGHRS and CDR2 YFSETQ. The CDR3 loop is CASSSGQGTYEQYV. Written as DNA, the CDR3 is TGCGCCAGCAGCTCCGGACAGGGTACCTACGAGCAGTACGTC.